This T cell receptor (beta chain) was recovered during a study of cytomegalovirus exposure and HLA in healthy donors. On the study more broadly: The same platform was used for the roughly 120 validation repertoires as for the approximately 720 first-cohort repertoires, as reported in a later analysis.

Data came from immunoSEQ multiplex PCR; TCRdb stores just in-frame clones and leaves some out. The sample records approximately 270,000 clones, roughly 87% being singletons. The germline V gene has CDR1 SGHRS and CDR2 YFSETQ. The trim removed 5 bases at V and 3 bases at J, leaving 10 bases unmatched. The CDR3 is 15 residues long. Sequencing used PBMCs. This TCR was recovered from a man aged 18 to 29 in good health and CMV-seropositive. The chain carries TRBV5-1 and TRBJ2-7; 8 bases fit TRBD2. The CDR3 protein is CASSFPGLGDYEQYF. CDR3 DNA: TGCGCCAGCAGTTTCCCGGGACTAGGTGACTACGAGCAGTACTTC. Full variable domain (remainder filled in from reference TRBV5-1 and TRBJ2-7): KAGVTQTPRYLIKTRGQQVTLSCSPISGHRSVSWYQQTPGQGLQFLFEYFSETQRNKGNFPGRFSGRQFSNSRSEMNVSTLELGDSALYLCASSFPGLGDYEQYFGPGTRLTVT.